This T cell receptor (beta chain) emerged from a study of blood T cell repertoires in COVID-19 (dated by TCRdb to 2019 to 2021). Background on the whole study: The collaborator samples originated in the United States, Italy and Spain and spanned the acute and convalescent phases of COVID-19. Where HLA class I and class II types were available, the types were taken from metadata supplied by the sample provider, not from assay-based typing. Subjects who had been exposed to COVID-19, were actively infected with it, or had recovered from it provided the deeply sampled blood TCRbeta repertoires that made up the dataset. The material from the prospective study consisted of cDNA or gDNA derived from T cells, B-cell-depleted T cells, or PBMCs. The samples were drawn from two sources: the first 160 participants of the ongoing ImmuneRACE study, and 1,254 subjects contributed by 6 global collaborators. The sample metadata nearly always contained a de-identified subject ID, COVID-19 status, age in years and sex. The repertoires were made available in a free public database intended to serve as a resource for research on the immune response to SARS-CoV-2. Study-wide conclusions, independent of this receptor: Clinical and demographic metadata were provided uncurated, with the amount varying by source and participant.

Each collaborating institution followed its own protocols to collect whole blood in K2EDTA tubes. For TCRbeta analysis, collaborators shipped samples as frozen whole blood, isolated PBMCs, or DNA extracted from either of those sample types. The immunoSEQ Assay, a bias-controlled multiplex PCR, was used to amplify TCRbeta CDR3 regions from genomic DNA. Per the authors' processing: The number of nucleated cells in each sample was estimated from the amplification of reference gene primers within the assay. Sequence reads were collapsed and filtered to measure the absolute abundance of every unique TCRbeta CDR3 rearrangement. For each sample, productive Simpson clonality was calculated as the square root of Simpson's diversity index over productive rearrangements. Sourced from immuneACCESS, this table was stored by TCRdb with only in-frame sequences that have V and J called. A share of the clones is absent; for the studies checked, an unresolved V gene accounts for under half, and the remainder has no known explanation. The V and J calls and clone size are taken from that table; D and trimming were inferred from the DNA. This sample comprises 60,000 to 85,000 clones, about four fifths of them detected only once. The ten biggest clones cover about 16% of the sample.

For this clone: The antigen it binds to is not known. No base qualities exist here, and no much larger clone lies one base off it.

From the cysteine through the phenylalanine, the CDR3 covers 19 amino acids. Of the read, only the CDR3 DNA is kept; its 57 bases are in frame from base 1. Ends trimmed: V by 6 bases, J by 1 base; bases unmatched to a gene: 13. As encoded in the germline V gene (reference sequence), CDR1 is SEHNR while CDR2 is FQNEAQ. The chain employs TRBV7-9 and TRBJ2-6, and 9 bases in between align with TRBD1. The sequence was collected from a human donor in a cohort sampled during active COVID-19. Sequenced input: peripheral blood. The CDR3 region has the sequence CASSSPWRTGASGANVLTF. In nucleotides, the sequence is TGTGCCAGCAGTTCCCCATGGCGGACAGGGGCGTCTGGGGCCAACGTCCTGACTTTC.